This passage covers 9 T cell receptor beta chains from one sample sequenced in a study of blood T cell repertoires in COVID-19. The assay was immunoSEQ multiplex PCR, and TCRdb's table has in-frame clones only and misses some. The table shows some 400,000 clones, with more than 75% occurring only once. The sequenced sample consisted of peripheral blood. Receptors were obtained from a woman aged 25 to 39 with COVID-19, enrolled during active disease.

The chain uses TRBV12-3 or TRBV12-4 and TRBJ1-6; maybe TRBD1 (5 bases). V was cut by 5 bases and J by 6 bases, with 8 bases left in between. The CDR3 length is 13 residues. CDR3 in amino acids: CASSPTANSPLHF. Written as DNA, the CDR3 is TGTGCCAGCAGTCCGACAGCTAATTCACCCCTCCACTTT.

The genes are TRBV19 and TRBJ2-7, with 9 bases identical to TRBD1. V lost 5 bases to trimming and J lost 2 bases; unmatched junction nucleotides: 4. The CDR3 covers 14 residues. In germline, CDR1 is LNHDA, CDR2 SQIVND (reference sequence). The CDR3 region has the DNA TGTGCCAGTAGTGCCGGGACAGGGACCTACGAGCAGTACTTC. Translated: CASSAGTGTYEQYF.

The rearrangement links TRBV5-6 to TRBJ1-2, with D unresolved. Trimming cost V 4 bases and J 1 base, with 11 bases left between them. CDR3 size: 14 residues. Looked up from germline, CDR1 is SGHDT and CDR2 is YYEEEE. The CDR3 DNA follows: TGTGCCAGCAGCCCGTCTAACGGTAACTATGGCTACACCTTC. Amino acids: CASSPSNGNYGYTF. The full variable domain, in which reference TRBV5-6 and TRBJ1-2 provide the parts outside the CDR3, is DAGVTQSPTHLIKTRGQQVTLRCSPKSGHDTVSWYQQALGQGPQFIFQYYEEEERQRGNFPDRFSGHQFPNYSSELNVNALLLGDSALYLCASSPSNGNYGYTFGSGTRLTVV.

CDR3: CAIKGADGFYEQYF. The CDR3 DNA reads TGTGCCATCAAGGGAGCTGACGGATTCTACGAGCAGTACTTC. The chain has TRBV10-3 and TRBJ2-7; TRBD2 is a possible D gene (5 bases). The CDR3 is 14 amino acids. Trimming cost V 7 bases and J 3 bases, with 16 bases left between them. Germline-derived CDR1 and CDR2 are ENHRY and SYGVKD.

This sequence joins TRBV2 and TRBJ2-7; 11 bases map to TRBD1. V lost 7 bases to trimming and J lost 5 bases; unmatched junction nucleotides: 4. Looked up from germline, CDR1 is SNHLY and CDR2 is FYNNEI. This CDR3 is 13 amino acids long. CDR3 region: CASTGQGAHEQYF. The CDR3 coding sequence is TGTGCCAGCACCGGACAGGGGGCCCACGAGCAGTACTTC.

The V and J genes are TRBV14 and TRBJ2-7, with 7 nucleotides matching TRBD1. J was trimmed by 3 bases and V by 4 bases; bases with no gene match: 9. In germline, CDR1 is SGHDN, CDR2 FVKESK. The CDR3 is 15 amino acids. This CDR3 reads CASSLIGTVSYEQYF. In DNA form, the CDR3 reads TGTGCCAGCAGCCTCATCGGGACAGTCAGCTACGAGCAGTACTTC.

The V and J genes are TRBV6-4 and TRBJ2-2; tentative D call: TRBD1 (5 bases). Between the trimmed V and J ends, which lost 3 bases and 3 bases, there was a span of 5 bases. CDR3 length: 13 amino acids. CDR1 is MRHNA and CDR2 is SNTAGT in the germline V gene. DNA for the CDR3: TGTGCCAGCAGTGAAGGGGACACCGGGGAGCTGTTTTTT. It specifies CASSEGDTGELFF.

As DNA, the CDR3 is TGTGCCAGCAGACCGGGACTAGCGGGAGGAGGCACCTACGAGCAGTACTTC. Protein sequence: CASRPGLAGGGTYEQYF. The chain carries TRBV28 and TRBJ2-7; the match to TRBD2 covers 15 bases. The V gene's germline CDR1 is MDHEN and CDR2 SYDVKM. The CDR3 sequence is 17 residues long. V lost 6 bases and J lost 2; bases outside the gene matches: 8.

V gene TRBV5-4 combines with J gene TRBJ2-3, with D possibly TRBD1 on 5 matching bases. This CDR3 contains 15 residues. The V gene's germline CDR1 is SGHNT and CDR2 YYREEE (reference sequence). Trimming took off 4 bases at V and 10 bases at J, with 22 bases between the two ends. Written as DNA, the CDR3 is TGTGCCAGCAGCCCTCCACAAGGCTCCCAGGGTCCGCAGTATTTT. Its translation: CASSPPQGSQGPQYF.